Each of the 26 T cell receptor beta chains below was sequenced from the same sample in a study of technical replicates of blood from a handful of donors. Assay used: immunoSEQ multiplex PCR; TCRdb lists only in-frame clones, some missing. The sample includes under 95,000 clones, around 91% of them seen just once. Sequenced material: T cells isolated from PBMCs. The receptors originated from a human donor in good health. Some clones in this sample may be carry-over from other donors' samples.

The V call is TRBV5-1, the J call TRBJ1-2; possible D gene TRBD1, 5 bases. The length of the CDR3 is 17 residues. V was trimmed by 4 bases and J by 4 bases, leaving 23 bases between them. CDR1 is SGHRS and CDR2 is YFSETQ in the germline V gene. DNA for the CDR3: TGCGCCAGCAGCGATAAGCGTTTCGACAGTGCTTTCTATGGCTACACCTTC. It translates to CASSDKRFDSAFYGYTF.

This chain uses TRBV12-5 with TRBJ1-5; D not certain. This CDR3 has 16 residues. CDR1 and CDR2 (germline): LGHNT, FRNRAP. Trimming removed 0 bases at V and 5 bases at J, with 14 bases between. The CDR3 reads CASGLVIKGRDQPQHF. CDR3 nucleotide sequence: TGTGCTAGTGGTTTGGTAATAAAAGGGAGGGATCAGCCCCAGCATTTT.

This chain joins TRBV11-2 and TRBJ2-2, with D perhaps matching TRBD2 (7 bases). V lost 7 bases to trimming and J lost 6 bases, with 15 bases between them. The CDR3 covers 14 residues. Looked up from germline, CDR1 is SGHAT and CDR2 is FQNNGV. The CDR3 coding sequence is TGTGCCAGCATACCGGGGGGCCCATCCGGGGAGCTGTTTTTT. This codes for CASIPGGPSGELFF.

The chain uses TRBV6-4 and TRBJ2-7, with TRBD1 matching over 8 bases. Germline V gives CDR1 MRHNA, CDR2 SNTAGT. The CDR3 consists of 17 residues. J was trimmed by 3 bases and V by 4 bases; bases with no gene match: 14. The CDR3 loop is CASSAGPTRTGNYEQYF. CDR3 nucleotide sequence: TGTGCCAGCAGTGCAGGCCCAACGAGGACAGGGAACTACGAGCAGTACTTC.

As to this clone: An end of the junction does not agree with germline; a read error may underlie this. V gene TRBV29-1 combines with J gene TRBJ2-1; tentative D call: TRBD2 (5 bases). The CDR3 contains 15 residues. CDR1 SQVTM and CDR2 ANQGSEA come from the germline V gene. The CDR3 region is CSGREDFHTYNEQFF. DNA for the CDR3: TGCAGCGGCCGCGAGGACTTCCACACCTATAATGAGCAGTTCTTC.

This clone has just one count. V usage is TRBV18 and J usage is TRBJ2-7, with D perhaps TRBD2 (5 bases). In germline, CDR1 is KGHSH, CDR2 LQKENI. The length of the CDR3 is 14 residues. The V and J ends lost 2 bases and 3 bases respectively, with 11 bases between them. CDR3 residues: CASSPSGNFYEQYF. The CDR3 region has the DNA TGTGCCAGCTCACCATCCGGGAATTTCTACGAGCAGTACTTC.

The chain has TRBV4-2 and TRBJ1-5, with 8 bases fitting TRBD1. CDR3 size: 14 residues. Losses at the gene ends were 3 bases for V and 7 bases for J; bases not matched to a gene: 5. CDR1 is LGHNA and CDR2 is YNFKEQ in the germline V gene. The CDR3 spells CASSHDPGGQPQHF. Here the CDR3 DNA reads TGTGCCAGCAGCCACGATCCAGGGGGCCAGCCCCAGCATTTT.

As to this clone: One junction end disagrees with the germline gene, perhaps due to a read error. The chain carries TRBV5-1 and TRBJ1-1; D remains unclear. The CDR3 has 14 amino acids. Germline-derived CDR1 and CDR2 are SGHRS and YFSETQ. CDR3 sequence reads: CASSLVEGITEAFF. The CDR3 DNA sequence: TGCGCCAGCAGTTTGGTTGAGGGCATCACTGAAGCTTTCTTT.

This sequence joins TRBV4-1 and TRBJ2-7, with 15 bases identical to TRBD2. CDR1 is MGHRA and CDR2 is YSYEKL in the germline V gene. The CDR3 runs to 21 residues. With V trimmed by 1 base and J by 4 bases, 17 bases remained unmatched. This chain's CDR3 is CASSQGRHGLAGGLIRYEQYF. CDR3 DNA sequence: TGCGCCAGCAGCCAAGGTCGGCACGGACTAGCGGGAGGGCTAATCAGGTACGAGCAGTACTTC.

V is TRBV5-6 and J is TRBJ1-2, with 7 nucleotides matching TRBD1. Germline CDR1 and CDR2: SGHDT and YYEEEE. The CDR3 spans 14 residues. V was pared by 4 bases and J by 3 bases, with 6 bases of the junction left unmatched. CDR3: CASSPWTGYYGYTF. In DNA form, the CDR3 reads TGTGCCAGCAGCCCATGGACAGGCTACTATGGCTACACCTTC.

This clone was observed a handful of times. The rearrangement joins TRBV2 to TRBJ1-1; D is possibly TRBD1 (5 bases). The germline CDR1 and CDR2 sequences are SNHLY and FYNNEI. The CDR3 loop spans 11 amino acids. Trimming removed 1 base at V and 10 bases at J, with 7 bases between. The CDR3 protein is CASSEGQGAFF. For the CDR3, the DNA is TGTGCCAGCAGTGAAGGTCAGGGAGCTTTCTTT.

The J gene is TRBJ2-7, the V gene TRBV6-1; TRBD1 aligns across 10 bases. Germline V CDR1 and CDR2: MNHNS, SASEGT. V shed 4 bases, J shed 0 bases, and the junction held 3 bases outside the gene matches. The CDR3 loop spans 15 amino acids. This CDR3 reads CASSARTGGSYEQYF. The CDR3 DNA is TGTGCCAGCAGTGCCCGGACAGGGGGCTCCTACGAGCAGTACTTC.

The CDR3 coding sequence is TGTGCGTCTCAGGGGGGCGGCACAGATACGCAGTATTTT. Its translation: CASQGGGTDTQYF. The J gene is TRBJ2-3, the V gene TRBV6-1; a weak D match, TRBD1 (7 bases). There are 13 residues in the CDR3. Germline CDR1 and CDR2: MNHNS and SASEGT.

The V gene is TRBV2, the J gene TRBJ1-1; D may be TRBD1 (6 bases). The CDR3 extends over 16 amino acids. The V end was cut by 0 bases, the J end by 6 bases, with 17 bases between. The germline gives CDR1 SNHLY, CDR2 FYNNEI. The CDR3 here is CASSEAAGTKVAEAFF. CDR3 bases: TGTGCCAGCAGTGAAGCTGCCGGGACAAAGGTGGCTGAAGCTTTCTTT.

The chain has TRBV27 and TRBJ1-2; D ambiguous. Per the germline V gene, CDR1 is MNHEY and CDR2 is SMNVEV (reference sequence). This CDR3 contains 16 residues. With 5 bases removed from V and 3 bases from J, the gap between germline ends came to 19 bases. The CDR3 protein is CASSPRRPLLDYGYTF. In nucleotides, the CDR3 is TGTGCCAGCAGTCCCCGGAGGCCTCTACTAGACTATGGCTACACCTTC.

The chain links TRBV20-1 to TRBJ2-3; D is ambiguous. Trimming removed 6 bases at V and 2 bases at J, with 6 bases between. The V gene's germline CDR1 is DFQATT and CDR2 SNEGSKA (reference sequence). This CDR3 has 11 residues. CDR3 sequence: CSAPFTDTQYF. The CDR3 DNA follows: TGCAGTGCCCCCTTCACAGATACGCAGTATTTT.

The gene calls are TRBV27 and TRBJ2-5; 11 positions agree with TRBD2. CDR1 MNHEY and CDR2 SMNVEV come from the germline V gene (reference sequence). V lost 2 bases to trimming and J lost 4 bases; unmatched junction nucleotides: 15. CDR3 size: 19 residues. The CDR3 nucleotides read TGTGCCAGCAGTTTAAATGGTTTTGTGGCTAGCGGGAGGTCAGAGACCCAGTACTTC. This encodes CASSLNGFVASGRSETQYF.

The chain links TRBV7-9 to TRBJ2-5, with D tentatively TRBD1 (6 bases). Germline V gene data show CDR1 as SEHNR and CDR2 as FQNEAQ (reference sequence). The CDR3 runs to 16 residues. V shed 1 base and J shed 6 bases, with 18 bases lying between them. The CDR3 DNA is TGTGCCAGCAGCTTAGGGGCAGGGGCTACGAAACAGACCCAGTACTTC. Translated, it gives CASSLGAGATKQTQYF.

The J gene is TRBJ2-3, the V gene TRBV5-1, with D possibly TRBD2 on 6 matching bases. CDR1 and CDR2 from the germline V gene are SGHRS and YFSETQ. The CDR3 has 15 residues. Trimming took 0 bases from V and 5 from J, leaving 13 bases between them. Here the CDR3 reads CASSLVGGGRDTQYF. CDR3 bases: TGCGCCAGCAGCTTGGTTGGCGGAGGGAGAGATACGCAGTATTTT. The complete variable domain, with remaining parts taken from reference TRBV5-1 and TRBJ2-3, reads KAGVTQTPRYLIKTRGQQVTLSCSPISGHRSVSWYQQTPGQGLQFLFEYFSETQRNKGNFPGRFSGRQFSNSRSEMNVSTLELGDSALYLCASSLVGGGRDTQYFGPGTRLTVL.

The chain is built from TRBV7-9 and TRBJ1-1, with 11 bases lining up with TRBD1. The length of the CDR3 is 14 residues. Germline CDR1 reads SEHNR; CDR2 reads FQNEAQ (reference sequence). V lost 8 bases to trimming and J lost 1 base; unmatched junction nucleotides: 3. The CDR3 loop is CASRDRGSNTEAFF. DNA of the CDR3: TGTGCCAGCCGGGACAGGGGGTCGAACACTGAAGCTTTCTTT.

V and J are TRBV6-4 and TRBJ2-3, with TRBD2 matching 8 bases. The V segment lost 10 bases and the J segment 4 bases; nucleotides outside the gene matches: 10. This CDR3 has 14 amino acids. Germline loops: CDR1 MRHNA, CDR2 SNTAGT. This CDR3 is CATHYGRAPDTQYF. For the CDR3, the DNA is TGTGCCACTCACTACGGGAGGGCCCCAGATACGCAGTATTTT.

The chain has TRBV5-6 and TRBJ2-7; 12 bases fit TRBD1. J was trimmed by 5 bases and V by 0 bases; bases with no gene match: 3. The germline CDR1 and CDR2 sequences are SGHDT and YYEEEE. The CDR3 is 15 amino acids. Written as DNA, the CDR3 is TGTGCCAGCAGCTTGGGGGACAGGGGGCTGAACGAGCAGTACTTC. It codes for CASSLGDRGLNEQYF.

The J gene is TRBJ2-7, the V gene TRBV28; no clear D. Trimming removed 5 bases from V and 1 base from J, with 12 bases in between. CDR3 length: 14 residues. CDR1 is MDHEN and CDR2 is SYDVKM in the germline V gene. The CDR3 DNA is TGTGCCAGCAGTCTAACAGTACAATCCTACGAGCAGTACTTC. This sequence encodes CASSLTVQSYEQYF. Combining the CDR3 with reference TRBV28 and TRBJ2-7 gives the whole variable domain DVKVTQSSRYLVKRTGEKVFLECVQDMDHENMFWYRQDPGLGLRLIYFSYDVKMKEKGDIPEGYSVSREKKERFSLILESASTNQTSMYLCASSLTVQSYEQYFGPGTRLTVT.

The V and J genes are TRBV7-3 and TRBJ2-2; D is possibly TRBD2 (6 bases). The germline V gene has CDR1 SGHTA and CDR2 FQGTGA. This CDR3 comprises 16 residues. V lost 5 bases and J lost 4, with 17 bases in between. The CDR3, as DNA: TGTGCCAGCAGCCCCCTCGCGCGGGGTGTCACCGGGGAGCTGTTTTTT. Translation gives CASSPLARGVTGELFF.

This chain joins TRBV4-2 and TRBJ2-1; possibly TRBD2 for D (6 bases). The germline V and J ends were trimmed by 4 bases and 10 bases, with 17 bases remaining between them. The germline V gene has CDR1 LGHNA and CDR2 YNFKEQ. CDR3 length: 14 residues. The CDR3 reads CASSPGRDSDEQFF. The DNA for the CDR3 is TGTGCCAGCAGCCCCGGACGGGACTCCGACGAGCAGTTCTTC.

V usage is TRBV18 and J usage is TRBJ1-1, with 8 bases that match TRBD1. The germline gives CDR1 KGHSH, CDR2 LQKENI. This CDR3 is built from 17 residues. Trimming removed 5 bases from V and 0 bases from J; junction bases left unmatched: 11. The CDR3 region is CASSMGTGRNMNTEAFF. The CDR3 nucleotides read TGTGCCAGCTCAATGGGGACAGGTCGGAATATGAACACTGAAGCTTTCTTT.